The 24 T cell receptor beta chains presented below share a single source sample, sequenced in a study of response to subunit inactivated influenza vaccine. In TCRdb, the RT-PCR reads were re-called with MiXCR into one record per CDR3 protein. In the table there are hundreds of thousands of distinct CDR3 sequences, 7.6% of which are singletons. The material was PBMCs from blood, obtained less than 30 months after vaccination. The receptor source for this set is a man between 50 and 75 years old who received an inactivated influenza vaccine.

This clonotype was counted a few times. The CDR3 here is CASNKGEADTQYF. In nucleotides, the CDR3 is TGTGCCAGCAACAAGGGGGAAGCAGATACGCAGTATTTT. The chain is built from TRBV14 and TRBJ2-3; D may be TRBD1 (6 bases). The CDR3 extends over 13 amino acids. Trimming took 7 bases from V and 4 from J, leaving 12 bases between them. CDR1 and CDR2 from the germline V gene are SGHDN and FVKESK.

The J gene is TRBJ2-2, the V gene TRBV24-1; D unclear. Germline lookup yields CDR1 KGHDR and CDR2 SFDVKD. Trimming took 3 bases from V and 7 from J, leaving 11 bases between them. This CDR3 is 14 amino acids long. The CDR3 region is CATSDRATYGELFF. In DNA, the CDR3 is TGTGCCACCAGTGATAGGGCCACGTACGGGGAGCTGTTTTTT.

The gene calls are TRBV29-1 and TRBJ1-2; no clear D gene. Germline-derived CDR1 and CDR2 are SQVTM and ANQGSEA. This CDR3 has 9 amino acids. The V and J ends lost 6 bases and 8 bases respectively, with 7 bases between them. The CDR3 loop is CSVREGYTF. CDR3 bases: TGCAGCGTCCGGGAGGGCTACACCTTC. The entire variable domain, with the rest obtained from reference TRBV29-1 and TRBJ1-2, is as follows: SAVISQKPSRDICQRGTSLTIQCQVDSQVTMMFWYRQQPGQSLTLIATANQGSEATYESGFVIDKFPISRPNLTFSTLTVSNMSPEDSSIYLCSVREGYTFGSGTRLTVV.

Only a few counts were recorded for this clonotype. The chain links TRBV4-3 to TRBJ2-3, with D possibly TRBD1 on 6 matching bases. Trimming removed 0 bases at V and 5 bases at J, with 12 bases between. The germline V gene has CDR1 LGHNA and CDR2 YSLEER. The CDR3 extends over 15 amino acids. The CDR3 nucleotides are TGCGCCAGCAGCCAAGAGGGGGCCTTGGAAGATACGCAGTATTTT. Amino acid sequence: CASSQEGALEDTQYF.

The chain uses TRBV5-1 and TRBJ1-1, with TRBD1 as a possible D gene (5 bases). Trimming shortened V by 4 bases and J by 5 bases, and 12 bases separated the two germline ends. The CDR3 spans 13 residues. CDR1 and CDR2 from the germline V gene are SGHRS and YFSETQ. The CDR3 region has the DNA TGCGCCAGCAGCGGAGGGGTCGGAACTGAAGCTTTCTTT. Translation: CASSGGVGTEAFF.

At least ten counts were recorded for this clonotype. This chain uses TRBV4-2 with TRBJ1-5; tentatively, D is TRBD1 (5 bases). The CDR3 extends over 15 amino acids. Germline lookup yields CDR1 LGHNA and CDR2 YNFKEQ. Trimming took 0 bases from V and 4 from J, leaving 10 bases between them. CDR3 region: CASSQDGRVNQPQHF. DNA for the CDR3: TGTGCCAGCAGCCAAGATGGCAGGGTAAATCAGCCCCAGCATTTT.

V and J are TRBV5-1 and TRBJ2-3; 10 nucleotides agree with TRBD2. The CDR3 runs 14 residues. V lost 9 bases to trimming and J lost 4 bases; unmatched junction nucleotides: 8. Per germline, CDR1 SGHRS and CDR2 YFSETQ. The CDR3 region has the DNA TGCGCCACCGCACTAGCGGGGTCGGCAGATACGCAGTATTTT. This gives the protein CATALAGSADTQYF.

This clonotype has a handful of counts. V usage is TRBV11-2 and J usage is TRBJ2-2; D might be TRBD1 (5 bases). Germline V gene lookup returns CDR1 SGHAT and CDR2 FQNNGV. The CDR3 has 17 amino acids. V lost 0 bases, J lost 1 base, and 12 bases lay in between. The CDR3 sequence is CASSLDRAGKNTGELFF. DNA for the CDR3: TGTGCCAGCAGCTTAGATCGGGCAGGGAAGAACACCGGGGAGCTGTTTTTT.

In its sample, this clonotype was seen many times. The rearrangement uses TRBV11-2 and TRBJ1-1; TRBD1 might be the D (5 bases). The CDR3 is made up of 13 amino acids. Germline values: CDR1 SGHAT, CDR2 FQNNGV. V gave up 1 base and J gave up 4 bases, with 7 bases separating them. The CDR3 coding sequence is TGTGCCAGCAGCTTAGTCGGGGGCACTGAAGCTTTCTTT. Protein product: CASSLVGGTEAFF.

Only a few counts were recorded for this clonotype. V and J are TRBV25-1 and TRBJ2-1, with D tentatively TRBD2 (5 bases). Germline-derived CDR1 and CDR2 are MGHDK and SYGVNS. The CDR3 has 14 residues. V lost 3 bases and J 7 bases, leaving 13 bases between the germline ends. CDR3 in amino acids: CASSDMRERNEQFF. The CDR3 DNA follows: TGTGCCAGCAGTGATATGAGGGAAAGGAATGAGCAGTTCTTC.

The chain combines TRBV6-1 with TRBJ2-2; TRBD2 aligns across 11 bases. The length of the CDR3 is 17 residues. Germline V lookup: CDR1 MNHNS, CDR2 SASEGT. J lost 5 bases, V lost 7 bases, and 12 bases had no gene match. In DNA, the CDR3 is TGTGCCAGCACCACTCGGGGGACTAGCGGACTAACCGGGGAGCTGTTTTTT. Protein sequence: CASTTRGTSGLTGELFF.

This clonotype appeared a few times. The V and J genes are TRBV9 and TRBJ2-7; maybe TRBD1 (5 bases). Germline V gene lookup returns CDR1 SGDLS and CDR2 YYNGEE. Trimming took off 4 bases at V and 2 bases at J, with 13 bases between the two ends. The CDR3 spans 14 residues. The CDR3 spells CASSKQANPYEQYF. CDR3 bases: TGTGCCAGCAGCAAACAGGCTAACCCCTACGAGCAGTACTTC.

This clonotype was seen repeatedly, ten times or more. The J gene is TRBJ1-6, the V gene TRBV3-1, with D unclear. Germline lookup yields CDR1 LGHDT and CDR2 YNNKEL (reference sequence). CDR3 size: 12 residues. V shed 4 bases and J shed 10 bases, with 8 bases lying between them. In DNA form, the CDR3 reads TGTGCCAGCAGCCTGAGTTGGTCACCCCTCCACTTT. Translated: CASSLSWSPLHF.

This clonotype appeared many times. The CDR3 DNA sequence: TGTGCCAGCAGTTACTCGAACAGTGGCTACACCTTC. It is translated as CASSYSNSGYTF. The chain joins TRBV6-5 to TRBJ1-2; D gene ambiguous. The CDR3 totals 12 residues. The V end lost 0 bases, the J end lost 7 bases, and 6 bases lay between the germline ends. CDR1 and CDR2 (germline): MNHEY, SVGAGI.

There are many counts of this clonotype. V and J are TRBV20-1 and TRBJ2-3; TRBD2 matches at 7 bases. Germline V gene data show CDR1 as DFQATT and CDR2 as SNEGSKA (reference sequence). This CDR3 comprises 15 residues. The ends lost 5 bases at V and 2 bases at J; junction bases unmatched: 10. The CDR3 spells CSADPGLSITDTQYF. The CDR3 DNA follows: TGCAGTGCTGACCCGGGACTATCCATCACAGATACGCAGTATTTT.

The genes are TRBV28 and TRBJ2-3, with TRBD2 identical over 13 bases. With V trimmed by 3 bases and J by 1 base, 13 bases remained unmatched. The CDR3 length is 20 residues. Germline V gene sequence: CDR1 MDHEN, CDR2 SYDVKM. CDR3 protein: CASSFMGWTSGSFGTDTQYF. DNA of the CDR3: TGTGCCAGCAGTTTTATGGGGTGGACTAGCGGGAGCTTCGGCACAGATACGCAGTATTTT. Supplemented by reference TRBV28 and TRBJ2-3, the full variable domain reads DVKVTQSSRYLVKRTGEKVFLECVQDMDHENMFWYRQDPGLGLRLIYFSYDVKMKEKGDIPEGYSVSREKKERFSLILESASTNQTSMYLCASSFMGWTSGSFGTDTQYFGPGTRLTVL.

This clonotype occurred many times. Written as DNA, the CDR3 is TGTGCCAGCAGCAGAGGACAGCTAGAGACCCAGTACTTC. This gives the protein CASSRGQLETQYF. The J gene is TRBJ2-5, the V gene TRBV7-2, with a tentative D call TRBD1 (6 bases). This CDR3 is 13 amino acids long. V lost 5 bases, J lost 4 bases, and 11 bases lay in between. Germline V lookup: CDR1 SGHTA, CDR2 FQGNSA.

In its sample, this clonotype was seen many times. The chain's CDR3 is CASSSQNNSPLHF. As DNA, the CDR3 is TGTGCCAGCAGTTCTCAGAATAATTCACCCCTCCACTTT. J is TRBJ1-6 and V is TRBV12-3 or TRBV12-4; D ambiguous. The CDR3 consists of 13 residues. Trimming removed 4 bases at V and 5 bases at J, with 6 bases between.

The J gene is TRBJ1-6, the V gene TRBV20-1; no clear D. The CDR3 is 14 amino acids. V lost 5 bases to trimming and J lost 5 bases, with 13 bases between them. The germline V gene has CDR1 DFQATT and CDR2 SNEGSKA (reference sequence). The CDR3: CSALWRENNSPLHF. CDR3 nucleotides: TGCAGTGCTCTCTGGAGGGAAAATAATTCACCCCTCCACTTT.

This clonotype was counted between two and nine times. This chain joins TRBV4-3 and TRBJ2-1; the match to TRBD2 covers 11 bases. Unmatched junction bases numbered 4, after V lost 5 bases and J lost 4 bases. CDR1 and CDR2 from the germline V gene are LGHNA and YSLEER. The CDR3 has 15 amino acids. CDR3 sequence (DNA): TGCGCCAGCAGCAAGACTAGCGGGGAATACAATGAGCAGTTCTTC. Translating it yields CASSKTSGEYNEQFF.

V and J are TRBV5-5 and TRBJ2-7; maybe TRBD2 (5 bases). Germline CDR1 reads SGHKS; CDR2 reads YYEKEE (reference sequence). V was clipped by 4 bases and J by 0 bases, with 14 bases between them. CDR3 length: 15 residues. This CDR3 reads CASSQGGSFSYEQYF. Here the CDR3 DNA reads TGTGCCAGCAGCCAAGGAGGTAGTTTCTCCTACGAGCAGTACTTC.

This clonotype was seen a handful of times. The chain recombines TRBV7-8 with TRBJ1-6; 7 bases are shared with TRBD1. CDR3 length equals 18 residues. Germline V gene lookup returns CDR1 SGHVS and CDR2 FQNEAQ. The J segment lost 4 bases and the V segment lost 8 bases, leaving 17 bases of the junction unmatched. Here the CDR3 reads CASGNSGGTASYNSPLHF. Written as DNA, the CDR3 is TGTGCCAGCGGCAACTCCGGGGGGACAGCTTCGTATAATTCACCCCTCCACTTT.

The sample holds a few counts of this clonotype. The CDR3 sequence: CASSQVVTSGNTIYF. Here the CDR3 DNA reads TGCGCCAGCAGCCAAGTGGTGACGTCTGGAAACACCATATATTTT. The chain recombines TRBV4-1 with TRBJ1-3; D gene ambiguous. The V end was cut by 1 base, the J end by 1 base, with 8 bases between. The CDR3 runs 15 residues. Germline V gene lookup returns CDR1 MGHRA and CDR2 YSYEKL.

The rearrangement uses TRBV12-3 or TRBV12-4 and TRBJ2-2; possible D gene TRBD1, 6 bases. V was trimmed by 4 bases and J by 1 base, leaving 10 bases between them. The CDR3 covers 15 residues. CDR3 residues: CASSSGTRNTGELFF. CDR3 nucleotide sequence: TGTGCCAGCAGTTCTGGGACAAGGAACACCGGGGAGCTGTTTTTT.